Listed here are 17 T cell receptor beta chains from one sample, sequenced in a study of STAT5B mutations in CD4+ large granular lymphocyte leukemia. Some clones are missing from TCRdb's copy, which holds only in-frame ones; the method was immunoSEQ multiplex PCR. The repertoire has under 35,000 clones, 85% to 90% of them found once; the top ten carry roughly 0.43%. Material: CD4+ T cells from blood buffy coats. All receptors derive from a human donor in good health.

This clone was observed a single time. This chain links TRBV9 with TRBJ2-7; unclear D gene. CDR1 is SGDLS and CDR2 is YYNGEE in the germline V gene. Trimming took 0 bases from V and 6 from J, leaving 16 bases between them. The CDR3 sequence is 15 residues long. The CDR3 loop reads CASSVDGYLGGEQYF. DNA of the CDR3: TGTGCCAGCAGCGTAGATGGGTACCTGGGCGGCGAGCAGTACTTC. Full variable domain (rest looked up from reference TRBV9 and TRBJ2-7): DSGVTQTPKHLITATGQRVTLRCSPRSGDLSVYWYQQSLDQGLQFLIQYYNGEERAKGNILERFSAQQFPDLHSELNLSSLELGDSALYFCASSVDGYLGGEQYFGPGTRLTVT.

This clone was picked up one time. The chain uses TRBV7-9 and TRBJ2-7; D call uncertain. Trimming took 5 bases from V and 0 from J, leaving 8 bases between them. CDR3 size: 13 residues. CDR1 is SEHNR, CDR2 FQNEAQ, per germline (reference sequence). This chain's CDR3 is CASSKGFSYEQYF. The CDR3 DNA follows: TGTGCCAGCAGCAAAGGGTTCTCCTACGAGCAGTACTTC.

V and J are TRBV10-2 and TRBJ2-6; D not certain. Germline CDR1 is WSHSY and CDR2 is SAAADI. Trimming left V 2 bases short and J 2 bases short, with 10 bases between. The length of the CDR3 is 16 residues. The CDR3 loop is CASSEPHVTGANVLTF. CDR3 DNA sequence: TGCGCCAGCAGTGAGCCTCATGTTACTGGGGCCAACGTCCTGACTTTC.

The chain has TRBV15 and TRBJ1-2, with 7 nucleotides matching TRBD1. Per the germline V gene, CDR1 is LNHNV and CDR2 is YYDKDF (reference sequence). The trim removed 0 bases at V and 5 bases at J, leaving 3 bases unmatched. CDR3 length: 14 residues. This CDR3 is CATSRDLTGYGYTF. In DNA form, the CDR3 reads TGTGCCACCAGCAGAGATCTGACAGGGTATGGCTACACCTTC.

This sequence joins TRBV7-2 and TRBJ1-1; D unclear. This CDR3 has 12 amino acids. Germline V gene sequence: CDR1 SGHTA, CDR2 FQGNSA. Trimming removed 9 bases at V and 5 bases at J, with 13 bases between. In nucleotides, the CDR3 is TGTGCCAGTTCAAAGCGGGAGACTGAAGCTTTCTTT. Protein sequence: CASSKRETEAFF. Looking up the rest from reference TRBV7-2 and TRBJ1-1 gives the full variable domain: GAGVSQSPSNKVTEKGKDVELRCDPISGHTALYWYRQSLGQGLEFLIYFQGNSAPDKSGLPSDRFSAERTGGSVSTLTIQRTQQEDSAVYLCASSKRETEAFFGQGTRLTVV.

V and J are TRBV29-1 and TRBJ1-2, with D possibly TRBD1 on 5 matching bases. This CDR3 has 13 amino acids. Germline assignment: CDR1 SQVTM and CDR2 ANQGSEA. Trimming removed 2 bases at V and 6 bases at J, with 13 bases between. CDR3 bases: TGCAGCGTTGAAACCGGGGCAGGGCATGGCTACACCTTC. It encodes CSVETGAGHGYTF.

This chain joins TRBV5-1 and TRBJ1-1; no firm D call. This CDR3 is 14 amino acids long. V was pared by 3 bases and J by 7 bases, with 16 bases between. Germline lookup yields CDR1 SGHRS and CDR2 YFSETQ. In nucleotides, the CDR3 is TGCGCCAGCAGCTCAGACATCCGTTCCCATGAAGCTTTCTTT. It codes for CASSSDIRSHEAFF.

The chain uses TRBV30 and TRBJ1-3; TRBD1 is a possible D gene (5 bases). The germline gives CDR1 GTSNPN, CDR2 SVGIG (reference sequence). The CDR3 sequence is 15 residues long. Trimming removed 0 bases from V and 3 bases from J, with 12 bases in between. CDR3 DNA sequence: TGTGCCTGGAGTGTGAGAGGGGCTAGTGGAAACACCATATATTTT. As protein: CAWSVRGASGNTIYF.

V usage is TRBV6-5 and J usage is TRBJ2-2; D is possibly TRBD2 (7 bases). Trimming removed 2 bases at V and 2 bases at J, with 12 bases between. CDR1 MNHEY and CDR2 SVGAGI come from the germline V gene. CDR3 length: 16 residues. The CDR3 DNA reads as TGTGCCAGCAGTTACCCCCGGGGGGCTAACACCGGGGAGCTGTTTTTT. Translation: CASSYPRGANTGELFF.

V and J are TRBV7-3 and TRBJ2-3; possible D gene TRBD1, 6 bases. This CDR3 region has 17 residues. The germline gives CDR1 SGHTA, CDR2 FQGTGA. V lost 4 bases and J 1 base, leaving 18 bases between the germline ends. The CDR3 bases are TGTGCCAGCAGCTCGGGCCAAACAGGGTCCGGCACAGATACGCAGTATTTT. Translating it yields CASSSGQTGSGTDTQYF.

The rearrangement links TRBV6-4 to TRBJ1-1; 7 positions agree with TRBD1. The germline V gene encodes CDR1 MRHNA and CDR2 SNTAGT. The CDR3 totals 21 residues. V was pared by 0 bases and J by 6 bases, with 25 bases of the junction left unmatched. The CDR3 loop reads CASSDSRPEGQESPGSAEAFF. The CDR3 DNA reads as TGTGCCAGCAGTGACTCTCGACCCGAAGGACAGGAATCTCCCGGGAGCGCTGAAGCTTTCTTT.

V usage is TRBV19 and J usage is TRBJ2-1, with 10 bases identical to TRBD2. V lost 3 bases, J lost 8 bases, and 7 bases stayed unmatched. CDR1 is LNHDA, CDR2 SQIVND, per germline (reference sequence). The CDR3 loop spans 15 amino acids. CDR3 bases: TGTGCCAGTAGTATTCTGCTAGCGGGAGAGGATGAGCAGTTCTTC. Its translation: CASSILLAGEDEQFF.

The genes are TRBV11-3 and TRBJ2-5, with TRBD1 matching over 11 bases. The germline CDR1 and CDR2 sequences are SGHNT and YENEEA. J lost 2 bases, V lost 4 bases, and 9 bases had no gene match. CDR3 size: 17 residues. Here the CDR3 DNA reads TGTGCCAGCAGCTCCCGCACCGGGACAGGGGGACAAGAGACCCAGTACTTC. Translating it yields CASSSRTGTGGQETQYF.

The J gene is TRBJ2-1, the V gene TRBV6-4, with 11 bases matching TRBD2. Germline-derived CDR1 and CDR2 are MRHNA and SNTAGT. V trimming: 0 bases; J trimming: 9 bases; junction bases outside the gene matches: 7. The CDR3 is 16 amino acids. The CDR3 spells CASSDSFSGRVGEQFF. CDR3 coding DNA: TGTGCCAGCAGTGACTCGTTTAGCGGGAGGGTCGGTGAGCAGTTCTTC.

This clone turned up a few times. The CDR3 reads CASSLALTKNSYEQYF. The CDR3 DNA follows: TGTGCCAGCAGCTTAGCCCTTACCAAAAACTCCTACGAGCAGTACTTC. The V gene is TRBV7-7, the J gene TRBJ2-7; unclear D gene. The CDR3 has 16 residues. Trimming stripped 0 bases from V and 0 bases from J, with 12 bases between. Looked up from germline, CDR1 is SSHAT and CDR2 is FNYEAQ (reference sequence).

This clone was found a few times. The genes are TRBV5-1 and TRBJ1-1; D is unresolved. CDR3 length equals 13 residues. The V end lost 2 bases, the J end lost 3 bases, and 8 bases lay between the germline ends. CDR1 and CDR2 (germline): SGHRS, YFSETQ. The CDR3 DNA follows: TGCGCCAGCAGCTTCTCGGCGGACACTGAAGCTTTCTTT. Amino acid sequence: CASSFSADTEAFF.

This clone is a singleton in its sample. Other nucleotide sequences in the sample specify the same CDR3. The chain has TRBV29-1 and TRBJ2-5, with D possibly being TRBD1 (6 bases). V was trimmed by 2 bases and J by 5 bases, leaving 6 bases between them. Germline assignment: CDR1 SQVTM and CDR2 ANQGSEA. This CDR3 has 11 residues. The CDR3 here is CSVERGETQYF. For the CDR3, the DNA is TGCAGCGTTGAAAGGGGGGAGACCCAGTACTTC.